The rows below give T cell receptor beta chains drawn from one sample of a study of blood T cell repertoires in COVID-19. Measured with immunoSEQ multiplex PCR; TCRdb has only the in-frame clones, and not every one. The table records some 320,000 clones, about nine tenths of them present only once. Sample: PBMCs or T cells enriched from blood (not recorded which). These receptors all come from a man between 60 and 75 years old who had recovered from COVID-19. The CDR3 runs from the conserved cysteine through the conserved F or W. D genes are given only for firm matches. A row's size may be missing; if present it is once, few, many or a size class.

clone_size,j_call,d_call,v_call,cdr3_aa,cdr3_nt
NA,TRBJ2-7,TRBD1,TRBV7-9,CASSSTGGGEQYF,TGTGCCAGCAGCTCGACAGGGGGCGGCGAGCAGTACTTC
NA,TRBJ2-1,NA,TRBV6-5,CASSGGKYEQFF,TGTGCCAGCTCTGGGGGGAAGTATGAGCAGTTCTTC
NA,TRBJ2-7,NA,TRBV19,CASSMPFQGSNEQYF,TGTGCCAGTAGTATGCCTTTTCAGGGATCCAACGAGCAGTACTTC
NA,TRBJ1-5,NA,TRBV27,CASSSLANQPQHF,TGTGCCAGCAGTTCCCTCGCGAATCAGCCCCAGCATTTT
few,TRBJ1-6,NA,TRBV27,CASSLRGSPLHF,TGTGCCAGCAGCCTGCGCGGATCACCCCTCCACTTT
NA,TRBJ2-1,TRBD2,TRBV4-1,CASSQEGLAGVYNEQFF,TGCGCCAGCAGCCAGGAAGGACTAGCGGGAGTCTACAATGAGCAGTTCTTC
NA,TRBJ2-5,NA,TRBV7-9,CASTIGQGGETQYF,TGTGCCAGCACCATCGGACAGGGAGGGGAGACCCAGTACTTC
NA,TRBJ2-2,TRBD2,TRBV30,CAWSVRVSGRVTGELFF,TGTGCCTGGAGTGTACGAGTTAGCGGGAGAGTAACCGGGGAGCTGTTTTTT
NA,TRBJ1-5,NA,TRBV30,CAWCRGATWPQHF,TGTGCCTGGTGCCGGGGGGCGACGTGGCCCCAGCATTTT
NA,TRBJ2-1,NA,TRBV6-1,CASSEVAGYNEQFF,TGTGCCAGCAGTGAGGTTGCGGGCTACAATGAGCAGTTCTTC
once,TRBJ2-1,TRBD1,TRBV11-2,CASSLLTGLDNEQFF,TGTGCCAGCAGCTTATTGACAGGGCTCGACAATGAGCAGTTCTTC
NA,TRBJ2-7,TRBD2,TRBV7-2,CASSPQAGVSYEQYF,TGTGCCAGCAGCCCCCAGGCGGGGGTCTCTTACGAGCAGTACTTC
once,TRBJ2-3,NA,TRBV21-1,CASDSDTQYF,TGTGCCAGCGACTCAGATACGCAGTATTTT
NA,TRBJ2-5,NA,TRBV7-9,CASSETGLAQYF,TGTGCCAGCAGCGAAACTGGTCTGGCCCAGTACTTC
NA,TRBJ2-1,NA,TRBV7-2,CASSLVVGGNEQFF,TGTGCCAGCAGCTTAGTGGTGGGGGGCAATGAGCAGTTCTTC
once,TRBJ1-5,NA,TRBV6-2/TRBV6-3,CASSVGVSNQPQHF,TGTGCCAGCAGCGTAGGAGTCAGCAATCAGCCCCAGCATTTT